Described below is a single TCR beta chain sequence and its context. Its target is unknown. These data originate in a study of CD8 T cells in ankylosing spondylitis. Each TCR beta library was made by quantitative 5'-RACE that incorporated molecular barcodes. TCRdb used MiXCR to reprocess the 5' RACE reads, holding one entry per CDR3 protein. The sample has approximately 400,000 distinct CDR3 sequences, approximately 17% seen once. J was trimmed by 4 bases and V by 1 base; bases with no gene match: 9. This CDR3 spans 16 amino acids. Germline assignment: CDR1 SQVTM and CDR2 ANQGSEA. General observations from the study: Disease-linked clones were found to be CD8+ and relatively rare in peripheral blood. What seemed typical of ankylosing spondylitis blood was a TCR beta motif built from about eight highly homologous variants.

Sequencing input: blood, either unsorted or a sorted T cell fraction (not recorded which). This receptor was obtained from a male donor with ankylosing spondylitis. The chain recombines TRBV29-1 with TRBJ2-3; 9 bases fit TRBD2. CDR3 in amino acids: CSVEGLVAGVPDTQYF. The CDR3 DNA follows: TGCAGCGTTGAAGGCCTGGTAGCGGGAGTTCCAGATACGCAGTATTTT.